This T cell receptor (beta chain) was captured in a study of T cells in localized non-small cell lung cancer. Regarding the study as a whole: Adjacent uninvolved lung had the highest clonality, suggesting focused antigen responses. Since sequencing was restricted to only one region of the tumor, intratumor heterogeneity remains a possibility.

CDR3 length: 15 residues. CDR1 is KGHSH and CDR2 is LQKENI in the germline V gene. Deletions cut 2 bases from V and 2 bases from J, with 11 bases between. A note on this clone: Its antigen is unidentified.

TCRdb's copy holds only in-frame clones and misses some; the assay was immunoSEQ multiplex PCR. The sample contains around 30,000 clones, about nine tenths of which appear only once. This sample comprised peripheral blood mononuclear cells, obtained before any cancer treatment. The rearrangement uses TRBV18 and TRBJ2-3, with D perhaps matching TRBD2 (6 bases). The sequence came from a woman aged 40-75 years with stage III lung adenocarcinoma. The CDR3 coding sequence is TGTGCCAGCTCACCAACGGCGGGATACACAGATACGCAGTATTTT. This encodes CASSPTAGYTDTQYF.